One sample yielded the 17 T cell receptor beta chains listed below, sequenced in a study of lymphopenia after photon versus proton radiotherapy. This table comes from immunoSEQ multiplex PCR, and its TCRdb copy is limited to in-frame clones, with some not included. This table holds more than 70,000 clones, around four fifths found once. The material sequenced was peripheral blood, taken from a patient treated with proton-based radiotherapy. These receptors were obtained from a man in his 60s with pancreatic cancer.

This clone came up a few times. The V and J genes are TRBV27 and TRBJ2-1; TRBD2 matches at 7 bases. Germline CDR1 and CDR2: MNHEY and SMNVEV (reference sequence). CDR3 size: 11 residues. The ends lost 6 bases at V and 10 bases at J; junction bases unmatched: 3. CDR3: CASSPGREQFF. In DNA form, the CDR3 reads TGTGCCAGCAGCCCCGGGAGGGAGCAGTTCTTC.

The gene calls are TRBV9 and TRBJ2-3; TRBD1 or TRBD2 may be the D gene (5 bases each). V dropped 1 base and J dropped 1 base, with 7 bases sitting between them. The germline V gene encodes CDR1 SGDLS and CDR2 YYNGEE. The CDR3 is 14 amino acids. The CDR3: CASSVLGGTDTQYF. The CDR3 DNA is TGTGCCAGCAGCGTATTGGGGGGCACAGATACGCAGTATTTT.

The J gene is TRBJ2-1, the V gene TRBV2; D ambiguous. Germline values: CDR1 SNHLY, CDR2 FYNNEI. Trimming stripped 7 bases from V and 2 bases from J, with 15 bases between. The CDR3 contains 15 residues. This chain's CDR3 is CASKRAYLTYNEQFF. CDR3 nucleotides: TGTGCCAGCAAGCGAGCATACTTAACCTACAATGAGCAGTTCTTC.

The chain uses TRBV27 and TRBJ2-7, with 7 bases fitting TRBD2. Germline CDR1 is MNHEY and CDR2 is SMNVEV (reference sequence). CDR3 length: 14 amino acids. Unmatched junction bases numbered 9, after V lost 8 bases and J lost 2 bases. The CDR3: CASRKGGAAYEQYF. The DNA of the CDR3 is TGTGCCAGCCGTAAGGGAGGGGCGGCCTACGAGCAGTACTTC.

Points on this clone: The same CDR3 is also encoded by other DNA sequences in this sample. The V gene is TRBV6-5, the J gene TRBJ2-1, with TRBD1 identical over 10 bases. CDR1 MNHEY and CDR2 SVGAGI come from the germline V gene. Trimming took 5 bases from V and 2 from J; bases not matched to a gene: 3. The CDR3 is 15 residues long. The CDR3 reads CASSPTGGPYNEQFF. The DNA of the CDR3 is TGTGCCAGCAGTCCGACAGGGGGCCCCTACAATGAGCAGTTCTTC.

The J gene is TRBJ2-7, the V gene TRBV5-1; 7 bases map to TRBD2. Per germline, CDR1 SGHRS and CDR2 YFSETQ. The V segment lost 0 bases and the J segment 0 bases; nucleotides outside the gene matches: 6. The CDR3 has 16 residues. CDR3 residues: CASSLGGGGSSYEQYF. CDR3 in DNA: TGCGCCAGCAGCTTGGGCGGCGGCGGGAGCTCCTACGAGCAGTACTTC.

In this sample, this clone turned up once. J is TRBJ2-3 and V is TRBV14; 8 bases line up with TRBD2. Germline CDR1 and CDR2: SGHDN and FVKESK. With 4 bases clipped from V and 6 bases from J, the junction kept 12 bases outside the gene matches. The CDR3 has 16 residues. CDR3 coding DNA: TGTGCCAGCAGCCGAGCACGTGCGGGAGGACAGGATACGCAGTATTTT. Residues: CASSRARAGGQDTQYF.

The CDR3: CASSPWPSPYEQYF. In DNA, the CDR3 is TGTGCCAGCAGCCCCTGGCCCTCTCCCTACGAGCAGTACTTC. The chain uses TRBV5-6 and TRBJ2-7, with no clear D. This CDR3 contains 14 residues. CDR1 SGHDT and CDR2 YYEEEE come from the germline V gene. V was clipped by 4 bases and J by 2 bases, with 13 bases between them. Full variable domain (missing parts from reference TRBV5-6 and TRBJ2-7): DAGVTQSPTHLIKTRGQQVTLRCSPKSGHDTVSWYQQALGQGPQFIFQYYEEEERQRGNFPDRFSGHQFPNYSSELNVNALLLGDSALYLCASSPWPSPYEQYFGPGTRLTVT.

This chain links TRBV2 with TRBJ1-4, with 7 bases lining up with TRBD1. Trimming took 3 bases from V and 4 from J; bases not matched to a gene: 2. The CDR3 runs 14 residues. Germline V gene lookup returns CDR1 SNHLY and CDR2 FYNNEI. The CDR3 protein is CASSEAGGNEKLFF. The CDR3, as DNA: TGTGCCAGCAGTGAGGCAGGGGGTAATGAAAAACTGTTTTTT.

The chain carries TRBV2 and TRBJ2-6, with TRBD1 as a possible D gene (5 bases). CDR1 SNHLY and CDR2 FYNNEI come from the germline V gene. This CDR3 spans 15 amino acids. V lost 5 bases, J lost 2 bases, and 10 bases lay in between. CDR3 coding DNA: TGTGCCAGCAGTCTTCAGGGTCCTGGGGCCAACGTCCTGACTTTC. This sequence encodes CASSLQGPGANVLTF.

The chain uses TRBV6-1 and TRBJ2-5; TRBD1 agrees at 9 bases. With V trimmed by 5 bases and J by 4 bases, 26 bases remained unmatched. Germline V gene data show CDR1 as MNHNS and CDR2 as SASEGT. The CDR3 spans 21 residues. CDR3 sequence: CASSQGTGRTGSWPYRETQYF. CDR3 nucleotides: TGTGCCAGCAGTCAAGGGACAGGGAGGACGGGATCTTGGCCCTATAGAGAGACCCAGTACTTC.

The rearrangement uses TRBV15 and TRBJ2-5; tentative D call: TRBD2 (5 bases). The ends were cut back, 0 bases at V and 5 bases at J, with 10 bases in the middle. The germline CDR1 and CDR2 sequences are LNHNV and YYDKDF (reference sequence). The CDR3 has 14 amino acids. The CDR3 region has the DNA TGTGCCACCAGCAGAGAGGCTAGCCAGGAGACCCAGTACTTC. Translated, it gives CATSREASQETQYF.

The chain uses TRBV18 and TRBJ1-1; no definite D call. The CDR3 length is 12 residues. Trimming cost V 6 bases and J 7 bases, with 12 bases left between them. Looked up from germline, CDR1 is KGHSH and CDR2 is LQKENI. CDR3 DNA: TGTGCCAGCTCCCTGTCCGACGTTGAAGCTTTCTTT. Its protein product is CASSLSDVEAFF.

This clone is a singleton in its sample. V and J are TRBV19 and TRBJ1-2, with a tentative D call TRBD1 (6 bases). Germline assignment: CDR1 LNHDA and CDR2 SQIVND (reference sequence). CDR3 length equals 15 residues. V gave up 5 bases and J gave up 1 base, with 14 bases separating them. The chain's CDR3 is CASSDPTGINYGYTF. The CDR3 DNA sequence: TGTGCCAGTAGTGACCCGACAGGAATTAACTATGGCTACACCTTC. Supplemented by reference TRBV19 and TRBJ1-2, the full variable domain reads DGGITQSPKYLFRKEGQNVTLSCEQNLNHDAMYWYRQDPGQGLRLIYYSQIVNDFQKGDIAEGYSVSREKKESFPLTVTSAQKNPTAFYLCASSDPTGINYGYTFGSGTRLTVV.

The J gene is TRBJ2-3, the V gene TRBV19; D is undetermined. This CDR3 is built from 14 residues. Germline V gives CDR1 LNHDA, CDR2 SQIVND (reference sequence). The V end lost 6 bases, the J end lost 0 bases, and 10 bases lay between the germline ends. CDR3 in amino acids: CASRILHSTDTQYF. CDR3 DNA sequence: TGTGCCAGTAGGATCCTCCACAGCACAGATACGCAGTATTTT.

This CDR3 is CASSRNPTANTGELFF. The CDR3 DNA follows: TGTGCCAGCAGCAGAAACCCGACAGCGAACACCGGGGAGCTGTTTTTT. J is TRBJ2-2 and V is TRBV7-3; perhaps TRBD1 as D (5 bases). CDR3 length: 16 residues. Germline assignment: CDR1 SGHTA and CDR2 FQGTGA. V was shortened by 5 bases and J by 0 bases, with 13 bases between the two germline ends. The variable domain in full, with the rest retrieved from reference TRBV7-3 and TRBJ2-2, is GAGVSQTPSNKVTEKGKYVELRCDPISGHTALYWYRQSLGQGPEFLIYFQGTGAADDSGLPNDRFFAVRPEGSVSTLKIQRTERGDSAVYLCASSRNPTANTGELFFGEGSRLTVL.

The V call is TRBV11-3, the J call TRBJ2-3; 9 positions agree with TRBD2. There are 16 residues in the CDR3. After removal of 3 bases from V and 3 bases from J, the junction contained 7 bases not matched to a gene. CDR1 and CDR2 (germline): SGHNT, YENEEA. The CDR3 DNA sequence: TGTGCCAGCAGCTTCTCCGGGACTAGCTTAACAGATACGCAGTATTTT. Encoded protein: CASSFSGTSLTDTQYF.